The 7 T cell receptor beta chains below were found in one sample sequenced in a study of identical twins. TCRdb redid the calling of the 5' RACE reads with MiXCR, one entry per CDR3 protein. Among about 660,000 distinct CDR3 sequences listed, around 8.3% were seen once. The same specimen was also included in a second study, on yellow fever vaccine responses in identical twins.

Sequenced: PBMCs. These receptors came from a woman between 18 and 29 years old in good health.

The table lists this clonotype with a few counts. The rearrangement joins TRBV6-1 to TRBJ1-6; 11 bases fit TRBD1. J lost 7 bases, V lost 6 bases, and 5 bases had no gene match. In germline, CDR1 is MNHNS, CDR2 SASEGT. There are 15 residues in the CDR3. The CDR3, as DNA: TGTGCCAGCAGCGCAGGGACAGGGGGGAATTCACCCCTCCACTTT. Encoded protein: CASSAGTGGNSPLHF.

This clonotype came up many times. The rearrangement links TRBV29-1 to TRBJ2-5, with TRBD1 matching over 8 bases. The length of the CDR3 is 15 residues. V gave up 4 bases and J gave up 1 base; unmatched junction bases: 8. Per germline, CDR1 SQVTM and CDR2 ANQGSEA. The CDR3 DNA follows: TGCAGCGTTGTGTGGGGGACAGGTTTCCAAGAGACCCAGTACTTC. Protein sequence: CSVVWGTGFQETQYF.

This clonotype was counted only a few times. The rearrangement uses TRBV20-1 and TRBJ2-7; D might be TRBD1 (6 bases). CDR1 and CDR2 (germline): DFQATT, SNEGSKA (reference sequence). The CDR3 has 16 amino acids. Between the trimmed V and J ends, which lost 0 bases and 0 bases, there was a span of 15 bases. In DNA, the CDR3 is TGCAGTGCTAGAGATTCCAGGGGACATAACTCCTACGAGCAGTACTTC. Protein product: CSARDSRGHNSYEQYF.

This clonotype was detected ten times or more. The V call is TRBV10-3, the J call TRBJ2-7, with 10 bases identical to TRBD2. V lost 0 bases, J lost 3 bases, and 5 bases stayed unmatched. The CDR3 has 16 amino acids. Germline V gene data show CDR1 as ENHRY and CDR2 as SYGVKD. CDR3 in amino acids: CAISESQAGGSYEQYF. The CDR3 nucleotides read TGTGCCATCAGTGAGTCGCAAGCGGGAGGGAGCTACGAGCAGTACTTC.

This clonotype has ten or more counts. V is TRBV29-1 and J is TRBJ2-1, with 7 nucleotides matching TRBD1. The J segment lost 2 bases and the V segment lost 6 bases, leaving 4 bases of the junction unmatched. The CDR3 is 13 amino acids. Germline V gene data show CDR1 as SQVTM and CDR2 as ANQGSEA. CDR3 in amino acids: CSVPGTAYNEQFF. As DNA, the CDR3 is TGCAGCGTGCCCGGGACAGCCTACAATGAGCAGTTCTTC.

The sample holds many counts of this clonotype. V gene TRBV4-1 combines with J gene TRBJ2-1, with TRBD2 identical over 14 bases. The V gene end was trimmed by 0 bases and the J gene end by 7 bases; junction bases not matched to a gene: 5. The CDR3 is 17 residues long. CDR1 is MGHRA and CDR2 is YSYEKL in the germline V gene. The CDR3 nucleotides are TGCGCCAGCAGCCAAGATGGGACTAGCGGGAGTTGGAATGAGCAGTTCTTC. Its translation: CASSQDGTSGSWNEQFF.

This clonotype was picked up a small number of times. The gene calls are TRBV6-4 and TRBJ2-3; 8 positions agree with TRBD1. Trimming cost V 6 bases and J 4 bases; bases outside gene matches: 9. This CDR3 region has 15 residues. The V gene's germline CDR1 is MRHNA and CDR2 SNTAGT. This chain's CDR3 is CASRASPGGSDTQYF. CDR3 nucleotide sequence: TGTGCCAGCAGGGCTTCTCCAGGGGGCTCAGATACGCAGTATTTT.